This T cell receptor beta chain was identified in a study of glioma-infiltrating T cells after dendritic cell vaccination. Whole-study context: Between about 2003 and 2013, patients got autologous tumor lysate-pulsed dendritic cell vaccines.

Amplification used 60 V beta primers and 13 J beta primers. The table came from immunoSEQ multiplex PCR; TCRdb's copy has only in-frame clones and leaves some out. In the table there are around 67,000 clones, under 90% of which are singletons. This CDR3 is built from 14 residues. J was trimmed by 8 bases and V by 5 bases; bases with no gene match: 12. Germline CDR1 SGHNT, CDR2 YYREEE (reference sequence). This specimen consisted of blood, obtained before dendritic cell vaccination. The TCR was taken from a human donor with glioblastoma. The chain links TRBV5-4 to TRBJ1-1, with 7 bases fitting TRBD1. In DNA form, the CDR3 reads TGTGCCAGCAGTCAGGCCGGGACAGAGACCGAAGCTTTCTTT. This translates into CASSQAGTETEAFF.